This entry lists 10 T cell receptor beta chains sequenced from one sample in a study of cytomegalovirus exposure and HLA in healthy donors. PCR employed 60 Vbeta and 13 Jbeta primers. Clones were sequenced by immunoSEQ multiplex PCR, and TCRdb holds only the in-frame ones, with some missing. This sample has roughly 120,000 clones, with approximately 78% found just once. The sample taken for sequencing was PBMCs. The receptor set was obtained from a man in his thirties or forties in good health and CMV-seropositive.

V gene TRBV11-2 combines with J gene TRBJ2-7, with D possibly TRBD1 on 6 matching bases. The CDR3 covers 14 residues. Germline CDR1 reads SGHAT; CDR2 reads FQNNGV. V lost 3 bases, J lost 0 bases, and 9 bases lay in between. CDR3 protein: CASSLGHLSYEQYV. The CDR3 bases are TGTGCCAGCAGCTTGGGACATCTCTCCTACGAGCAGTACGTC.

The chain uses TRBV5-1 and TRBJ1-1, with D hard to call. Trimming removed 3 bases at V and 4 bases at J, with 13 bases between. CDR1 and CDR2 (germline): SGHRS, YFSETQ. There are 14 residues in the CDR3. In DNA form, the CDR3 reads TGCGCCAGCAGCTCCCAGGCCCAGAGCACTGAAGCTTTCTTT. Its protein is CASSSQAQSTEAFF.

This chain joins TRBV5-6 and TRBJ2-5, with TRBD2 matching 14 bases. V was clipped by 4 bases and J by 5 bases; unmatched bases: 13. This CDR3 is 18 amino acids long. CDR1 and CDR2 (germline): SGHDT, YYEEEE. The DNA for the CDR3 is TGTGCCAGCAGCGGCGCCGGGACTAGCGGGGGATATTGGGAGACCCAGTACTTC. Protein: CASSGAGTSGGYWETQYF.

The V call is TRBV9, the J call TRBJ1-1, with a possible D match to TRBD1 (5 bases). Trimming left V 2 bases short and J 10 bases short, with 21 bases between. The CDR3 sequence is 15 residues long. CDR1 is SGDLS, CDR2 YYNGEE, per germline. The CDR3 here is CASSVFGTLWEGAFF. DNA of the CDR3: TGTGCCAGCAGCGTGTTCGGGACCTTGTGGGAGGGAGCTTTCTTT.

In this sample, this clone turned up a few times. V gene TRBV7-9 combines with J gene TRBJ1-3; tentatively, D is TRBD1 (5 bases). The CDR3 consists of 16 residues. Looked up from germline, CDR1 is SEHNR and CDR2 is FQNEAQ (reference sequence). The V gene lost 3 bases and the J gene lost 4 bases, with 16 bases spanning the gap. Here the CDR3 DNA reads TGTGCCAGCAGCTTGTCTACAAGGGGTTTCGGAAACACCATATATTTT. This encodes CASSLSTRGFGNTIYF.

The CDR3 bases are TGCGCCAGCAGCTTGGGGCAGTACACCGGGGAGCTGTTTTTT. Its protein product is CASSLGQYTGELFF. The chain couples TRBV5-1 to TRBJ2-2; D is ambiguous. CDR1 and CDR2 (germline): SGHRS, YFSETQ. This CDR3 is 14 amino acids long. Trimming removed 0 bases at V and 3 bases at J, with 6 bases between.

The chain combines TRBV6-6 with TRBJ2-5; the D gene is possibly TRBD1 (5 bases). There are 12 residues in the CDR3. Trimming stripped 5 bases from V and 3 bases from J, with 7 bases between. The V gene's germline CDR1 is MNHNY and CDR2 SVGAGI (reference sequence). The CDR3 sequence: CASSGAEETQYF. CDR3 DNA: TGTGCCAGCAGTGGGGCAGAAGAGACCCAGTACTTC.

V gene TRBV10-2 combines with J gene TRBJ1-5; 7 bases match TRBD1. Germline V gene data show CDR1 as WSHSY and CDR2 as SAAADI. Trimming removed 2 bases from V and 7 bases from J; junction bases left unmatched: 2. The length of the CDR3 is 13 residues. CDR3 DNA sequence: TGCGCCAGCAGTGAGGACAGGGTCCAGCCCCAGCATTTT. Its protein product is CASSEDRVQPQHF.

The CDR3 is CASSLDQGVITEAFF. Written as DNA, the CDR3 is TGCGCCAGCAGCTTGGATCAGGGGGTGATCACTGAAGCTTTCTTT. This chain links TRBV5-1 with TRBJ1-1; 7 positions agree with TRBD1. Per the germline V gene, CDR1 is SGHRS and CDR2 is YFSETQ. The length of the CDR3 is 15 residues. J lost 4 bases, V lost 0 bases, and 6 bases had no gene match.

The chain links TRBV5-1 to TRBJ2-7; the D gene is possibly TRBD1 (6 bases). The length of the CDR3 is 15 residues. Deletions cut 0 bases from V and 1 base from J, with 11 bases between. CDR1 and CDR2 (germline): SGHRS, YFSETQ. CDR3 region: CASSLEQGRSYEQYF. The CDR3 bases are TGCGCCAGCAGCTTGGAACAGGGAAGGTCCTACGAGCAGTACTTC.